The 3 T cell receptor beta chains below all came from one sample that was sequenced in a study of T cells in Graves' hyperthyroidism and ophthalmopathy. Using RNA transcripts as the source, TCR beta CDR3 regions were amplified. Primed by the HTBI set, a first-round RT-PCR was run on the TCR CDR3. Each CDR3 protein gets one entry after TCRdb re-called the multiplex PCR reads with MiXCR. The data contain hundreds of thousands of distinct CDR3 sequences, roughly 15% of them singletons. The sequencing input was blood. The receptors were gathered from a man between 18 and 29 years old with Graves' ophthalmopathy.

This clonotype was seen repeatedly, ten times or more. The rearrangement uses TRBV3-1 and TRBJ1-2; TRBD1 matches at 8 bases. J was trimmed by 8 bases and V by 2 bases; bases with no gene match: 13. The CDR3 is made up of 16 amino acids. Germline V lookup: CDR1 LGHDT, CDR2 YNNKEL (reference sequence). This chain's CDR3 is CASSQIAGTGMGGYTF. The CDR3 bases are TGTGCCAGCAGCCAAATTGCCGGGACAGGCATGGGCGGCTACACCTTC.

This chain joins TRBV5-4 and TRBJ1-1, with D tentatively TRBD1 (6 bases). Germline V CDR1 and CDR2: SGHNT, YYREEE (reference sequence). The V end lost 0 bases, the J end lost 8 bases, and 11 bases lay between the germline ends. The CDR3 is 13 amino acids. CDR3 protein: CASSLAGQQEAFF. The CDR3 DNA sequence: TGTGCCAGCAGCTTGGCGGGACAACAAGAAGCTTTCTTT. The entire variable domain, with the rest obtained from reference TRBV5-4 and TRBJ1-1, is as follows: ETGVTQSPTHLIKTRGQQVTLRCSSQSGHNTVSWYQQALGQGPQFIFQYYREEENGRGNFPPRFSGLQFPNYSSELNVNALELDDSALYLCASSLAGQQEAFFGQGTRLTVV.

This chain links TRBV14 with TRBJ1-4; TRBD1 is a possible D gene (5 bases). This CDR3 is 14 amino acids long. CDR1 SGHDN and CDR2 FVKESK come from the germline V gene. V was shortened by 5 bases and J by 7 bases, with 14 bases between the two germline ends. For the CDR3, the DNA is TGTGCCAGCAGCAGTTTGGCAGGGTCTGAAAAACTGTTTTTT. It specifies CASSSLAGSEKLFF.